These 32 T cell receptor beta chains were all obtained from the same sample, sequenced in a study of metastatic and nonmetastatic thyroid tumors. TCRdb reanalyzed the PCR reads via MiXCR. The sample holds about 11,000 clones; roughly 30% are singletons and the top ten take 16%. Each patient went into thyroid surgery without having received any treatment. Sequencing was done on a sample of tumor tissue. These receptor sequences come from a female donor with papillary thyroid cancer or a benign thyroid nodule (not recorded which). Some clones in this sample may be carry-over from other donors' samples.

This clone occurred many times. The CDR3 DNA follows: TGTGCCAGTGCCGGACTAGCGGGAGGGAACGAGCAGTACTTC. As protein: CASAGLAGGNEQYF. The chain carries TRBV19 and TRBJ2-7, with 15 positions matching TRBD2. The trim removed 8 bases at V and 5 bases at J, leaving 4 bases unmatched. CDR1 LNHDA and CDR2 SQIVND come from the germline V gene (reference sequence). The CDR3 is made up of 14 amino acids. Together with reference TRBV19 and TRBJ2-7, the CDR3 gives the full variable domain: DGGITQSPKYLFRKEGQNVTLSCEQNLNHDAMYWYRQDPGQGLRLIYYSQIVNDFQKGDIAEGYSVSREKKESFPLTVTSAQKNPTAFYLCASAGLAGGNEQYFGPGTRLTVT.

With respect to this clone: One end of the junction does not line up with germline, which may come from a read error. The chain couples TRBV20-1 to TRBJ2-1; weak D call: TRBD2 (5 bases). The V gene's germline CDR1 is DFQATT and CDR2 SNEGSKA (reference sequence). The length of the CDR3 is 14 residues. Here the CDR3 DNA reads TGCAGTGCTAAGCGGTTCGACTCCTACAATGAGCAGTCCTTC. It translates to CSAKRFDSYNEQSF.

This clone has a count of ten or more. The chain is built from TRBV3-1 and TRBJ2-3, with D perhaps TRBD1 (6 bases). Between the trimmed V and J ends, which lost 4 bases and 2 bases, there was a span of 10 bases. Germline CDR1 and CDR2: LGHDT and YNNKEL (reference sequence). The CDR3 length is 14 residues. The CDR3 spells CASSRGGITDTQYF. The CDR3, as DNA: TGTGCCAGCAGCCGAGGGGGAATCACAGATACGCAGTATTTT.

This clone was found a few times. The V and J genes are TRBV27 and TRBJ1-2; D gene uncertain. The ends were cut back, 5 bases at V and 2 bases at J, with 18 bases in the middle. The germline gives CDR1 MNHEY, CDR2 SMNVEV (reference sequence). The CDR3 consists of 16 residues. The CDR3 is CASSPQSGRGNYGYTF. The CDR3 region has the DNA TGTGCCAGCAGTCCCCAAAGCGGTAGAGGAAACTATGGCTACACCTTC.

By its share, this clone is medium-sized. The chain combines TRBV6-2 or TRBV6-3 with TRBJ2-7; 7 bases agree with TRBD2. CDR1 MNHEY and CDR2 SVGEGT come from the germline V gene. The trim removed 2 bases at V and 6 bases at J, leaving 10 bases unmatched. This CDR3 region has 15 residues. The CDR3 sequence is CASSYAPKTSSEQYF. The CDR3 DNA follows: TGTGCCAGCAGTTACGCCCCAAAGACTAGCAGCGAGCAGTACTTC.

This clone was found many times. The chain links TRBV19 to TRBJ2-1; D is unclear. Germline V lookup: CDR1 LNHDA, CDR2 SQIVND (reference sequence). The CDR3 is 16 amino acids. With 6 bases removed from V and 8 bases from J, the gap between germline ends came to 23 bases. The CDR3 here is CASSPSQIRYSDEQFF. The CDR3 region has the DNA TGTGCCAGTAGCCCGAGCCAGATTCGTTATTCCGATGAGCAGTTCTTC.

This clone occurred many times. V is TRBV24-1 and J is TRBJ2-5; perhaps TRBD2 as D (6 bases). In germline, CDR1 is KGHDR, CDR2 SFDVKD. Deletions cut 5 bases from V and 4 bases from J, with 16 bases between. The CDR3 extends over 15 amino acids. The CDR3, as DNA: TGTGCCACCAGTGGAAGGAGGGGTTTACCAGAGACCCAGTACTTC. Protein sequence: CATSGRRGLPETQYF.

By its share, this clone is medium-sized (0.01 to 0.1%). The chain carries TRBV20-1 and TRBJ1-3; no definite D call. This CDR3 is built from 16 residues. The V gene lost 0 bases and the J gene lost 0 bases, with 12 bases spanning the gap. Germline V gives CDR1 DFQATT, CDR2 SNEGSKA (reference sequence). The CDR3 protein is CSARDQRANSGNTIYF. The CDR3 nucleotides are TGCAGTGCTAGAGATCAAAGGGCCAACTCTGGAAACACCATATATTTT.

This clone is classed as medium-sized. The chain couples TRBV6-1 to TRBJ2-7; 7 nucleotides line up with TRBD1. V dropped 5 bases and J dropped 1; count of bases not matched to a gene: 2. Germline CDR1 reads MNHNS; CDR2 reads SASEGT. This CDR3 region has 13 residues. CDR3: CASSQTGSYEQYF. CDR3 nucleotide sequence: TGTGCCAGCAGTCAGACAGGGTCCTACGAGCAGTACTTC.

This rearrangement joins TRBV28 to TRBJ1-6; D is unclear. Germline V gives CDR1 MDHEN, CDR2 SYDVKM. This CDR3 comprises 12 residues. V shed 7 bases and J shed 15 bases, with 16 bases lying between them. The CDR3 nucleotides read TGTGCCAGCACCCCACCACGGGGAGGCCTCCACTTT. The encoded protein is CASTPPRGGLHF.

The V and J genes are TRBV11-2 and TRBJ1-2, with D maybe TRBD1 (5 bases). This CDR3 region has 14 residues. V was cut by 5 bases and J by 4 bases, with 14 bases left in between. Per the germline V gene, CDR1 is SGHAT and CDR2 is FQNNGV. The CDR3 nucleotides are TGTGCCAGCAGCCCCGGTTCAGGGACCTATGGCTACACCTTC. Residues: CASSPGSGTYGYTF.

This clone has more than one count but fewer than ten. The V and J genes are TRBV12-3 or TRBV12-4 and TRBJ2-3; 7 bases are a match to TRBD2. The V gene end was trimmed by 4 bases and the J gene end by 1 base; junction bases not matched to a gene: 8. The CDR3 is made up of 16 amino acids. CDR3 nucleotides: TGTGCCAGCAGTTCGGGGGGTCCGGGGGGCACAGATACGCAGTATTTT. Its protein product is CASSSGGPGGTDTQYF.

The rearrangement joins TRBV11-1 to TRBJ2-3, with 8 positions matching TRBD2. The germline V gene has CDR1 SGHAT and CDR2 FQDESV (reference sequence). Trimming took 3 bases from V and 2 from J; bases not matched to a gene: 4. This CDR3 region has 15 residues. CDR3 sequence reads: CASSLVLAVTDTQYF. The CDR3 nucleotides read TGTGCCAGCAGCTTGGTACTAGCGGTCACAGATACGCAGTATTTT.

This clone was seen repeatedly, ten times or more. The V and J genes are TRBV2 and TRBJ1-5; TRBD1 matches 8 bases. CDR1 is SNHLY, CDR2 FYNNEI, per germline. J was trimmed by 6 bases and V by 2 bases; bases with no gene match: 6. There are 15 residues in the CDR3. The CDR3 loop reads CASSETGGGSQPQHF. The CDR3 DNA sequence: TGTGCCAGCAGTGAAACAGGGGGAGGATCTCAGCCCCAGCATTTT.

This clone was seen ten or more times. The V gene is TRBV20-1, the J gene TRBJ2-4, with TRBD2 matching 9 bases. V gave up 3 bases and J gave up 3 bases; unmatched junction bases: 15. The CDR3 consists of 18 residues. Looked up from germline, CDR1 is DFQATT and CDR2 is SNEGSKA (reference sequence). CDR3: CSARGGGDYSMGKNIQYF. As DNA, the CDR3 is TGCAGTGCTAGGGGCGGGGGGGACTACTCGATGGGCAAAAACATTCAGTACTTC.

This clone was observed many times. The chain employs TRBV4-1 and TRBJ1-6; D unclear. This CDR3 contains 16 residues. Trimming left V 2 bases short and J 0 bases short, with 8 bases between. Germline CDR1 and CDR2: MGHRA and YSYEKL. Written as DNA, the CDR3 is TGCGCCAGCAGCCAAAGAAGTGACTCCTATAATTCACCCCTCCACTTT. Translated, it gives CASSQRSDSYNSPLHF.

The rearrangement joins TRBV7-3 to TRBJ2-1, with 8 positions matching TRBD2. The CDR3 loop spans 15 amino acids. Germline values: CDR1 SGHTA, CDR2 FQGTGA. The trim removed 1 base at V and 3 bases at J, leaving 2 bases unmatched. In DNA, the CDR3 is TGTGCCAGCAGCTTAAGGGGGACTAGCTACAATGAGCAGTTCTTC. Its translation is CASSLRGTSYNEQFF.

This clone was seen only a few times. For the CDR3, the DNA is TGTGCCAGCAGCCAAGGCGTAGGCACTGAAGCTTTCTTT. This encodes CASSQGVGTEAFF. J is TRBJ1-1 and V is TRBV3-1, with D unclear. The CDR3 covers 13 residues. The V end was cut by 1 base, the J end by 4 bases, with 7 bases between. The germline V gene encodes CDR1 LGHDT and CDR2 YNNKEL (reference sequence). The full variable domain, in which reference TRBV3-1 and TRBJ1-1 provide the parts outside the CDR3, is DTAVSQTPKYLVTQMGNDKSIKCEQNLGHDTMYWYKQDSKKFLKIMFSYNNKELIINETVPNRFSPKSPDKAHLNLHINSLELGDSAVYFCASSQGVGTEAFFGQGTRLTVV.

This clone came up a few times. The chain joins TRBV12-3 or TRBV12-4 to TRBJ2-3, with TRBD2 matching over 12 bases. After removal of 4 bases from V and 1 base from J, the junction contained 9 bases not matched to a gene. The CDR3 has 18 amino acids. The CDR3 region is CASSSTELAGGGTDTQYF. The CDR3 bases are TGTGCCAGCAGTTCCACCGAGCTAGCGGGAGGGGGCACAGATACGCAGTATTTT.

This clone is medium-sized in the sample. The rearrangement links TRBV10-2 to TRBJ2-7; a weak D match, TRBD2 (6 bases). The V end was cut by 5 bases, the J end by 0 bases, with 14 bases between. The germline CDR1 and CDR2 sequences are WSHSY and SAAADI. The length of the CDR3 is 15 residues. This CDR3 reads CASSPLAQFSYEQYF. CDR3 DNA sequence: TGCGCCAGCAGTCCCCTAGCGCAATTCTCCTACGAGCAGTACTTC.

This clone has more than one count but fewer than ten. The V and J genes are TRBV12-3 or TRBV12-4 and TRBJ2-1; D is undetermined. Trimming took off 5 bases at V and 4 bases at J, with 15 bases between the two ends. The CDR3 consists of 15 residues. CDR3 loop: CASSQLIRDYNEQFF. The CDR3 nucleotides are TGTGCCAGCAGTCAGCTTATACGAGATTACAATGAGCAGTTCTTC.

This clone has a count of ten or more. CDR3 bases: TGTGCCAGCAGCGGGGGGGCTAGCGGGCAACCCACAGATACGCAGTATTTT. Protein: CASSGGASGQPTDTQYF. The rearrangement links TRBV9 to TRBJ2-3; TRBD2 aligns across 8 bases. CDR3 length equals 17 residues. J gave up 2 bases and V 3 bases, and 11 bases lay outside the gene matches. Germline values: CDR1 SGDLS, CDR2 YYNGEE.

For the CDR3, the DNA is TGCAGTGCTAGAGATATAGCGGGAGGGCCGGGAGTTGAGGAGCAGTACTTC. This codes for CSARDIAGGPGVEEQYF. The chain has TRBV20-1 and TRBJ2-7, with TRBD2 identical over 11 bases. Germline V gives CDR1 DFQATT, CDR2 SNEGSKA (reference sequence). This CDR3 is built from 17 residues. Losses at the gene ends were 0 bases for V and 7 bases for J; bases not matched to a gene: 14.

This clone was counted many times. This rearrangement joins TRBV9 to TRBJ2-5; 13 nucleotides agree with TRBD2. The V gene end was trimmed by 5 bases and the J gene end by 0 bases; junction bases not matched to a gene: 4. Germline V gives CDR1 SGDLS, CDR2 YYNGEE. This CDR3 is 16 amino acids long. The CDR3 DNA follows: TGTGCCAGCAGGCGTGGACTAGCGGGAGACCAAGAGACCCAGTACTTC. This encodes CASRRGLAGDQETQYF.

This clone was found many times. The J gene is TRBJ1-1, the V gene TRBV19, with no clear D. CDR1 is LNHDA and CDR2 is SQIVND in the germline V gene (reference sequence). The CDR3 totals 13 residues. The ends were cut back, 10 bases at V and 1 base at J, with 13 bases in the middle. The CDR3 here is CATSETQNTEAFF. CDR3 DNA sequence: TGTGCCACCTCGGAGACCCAGAACACTGAAGCTTTCTTT.

V and J are TRBV20-1 and TRBJ2-1; 7 bases align to TRBD1. The CDR3 runs to 14 residues. With 7 bases clipped from V and 4 bases from J, the junction kept 10 bases outside the gene matches. The V gene's germline CDR1 is DFQATT and CDR2 SNEGSKA (reference sequence). The CDR3 DNA sequence: TGCAGTGGGATGGGGACAGCGCCTTACAATGAGCAGTTCTTC. It yields the protein CSGMGTAPYNEQFF.

This clone was seen only once. The chain carries TRBV20-1 and TRBJ1-2, with D perhaps matching TRBD1 (5 bases). CDR1 and CDR2 from the germline V gene are DFQATT and SNEGSKA (reference sequence). The CDR3 loop spans 16 amino acids. With 6 bases removed from V and 4 bases from J, the gap between germline ends came to 24 bases. CDR3 protein: CSARPEGLSLGYGYTF. For the CDR3, the DNA is TGCAGTGCGCGCCCCGAGGGGCTCTCCTTAGGCTATGGCTACACCTTC.

The chain links TRBV20-1 to TRBJ1-2; D unclear. CDR1 is DFQATT, CDR2 SNEGSKA, per germline (reference sequence). CDR3 size: 15 residues. Trimming removed 1 base at V and 1 base at J, with 13 bases between. In nucleotides, the CDR3 is TGCAGTGCTAGAGTTTTTGTTGGGCGTAACTATGGCTACACCTTC. This encodes CSARVFVGRNYGYTF.

In its sample, this clone was seen many times. The chain is built from TRBV27 and TRBJ2-3; tentative D call: TRBD1 (6 bases). The germline gives CDR1 MNHEY, CDR2 SMNVEV (reference sequence). V was trimmed by 5 bases and J by 6 bases, leaving 24 bases between them. CDR3 length: 17 residues. CDR3 region: CASSPSYRDLHSDTQYF. The CDR3 region has the DNA TGTGCCAGCAGTCCCAGCTACAGGGATCTTCATTCTGATACGCAGTATTTT.

The CDR3 coding sequence is TGTGCCAGCAGTTTCTCCGGGGGGGTTGGTGAAGCTTTCTTT. It yields the protein CASSFSGGVGEAFF. The chain couples TRBV12-3 or TRBV12-4 to TRBJ1-1; D perhaps matches TRBD1 (5 bases). CDR3 length: 14 amino acids. V was clipped by 3 bases and J by 7 bases, with 15 bases between them.

This rearrangement joins TRBV28 to TRBJ1-2; D is unresolved. Germline V gives CDR1 MDHEN, CDR2 SYDVKM. Trimming pared 5 bases from V and 6 bases from J, leaving 16 bases between. This CDR3 has 14 amino acids. The chain's CDR3 is CASSPRTRGNGYTF. The CDR3 DNA reads as TGTGCCAGCAGTCCGCGGACCCGAGGGAATGGCTACACCTTC.

The V call is TRBV20-1, the J call TRBJ1-5; D is ambiguous. There are 15 residues in the CDR3. Between the trimmed V and J ends, which lost 0 bases and 5 bases, there was a span of 14 bases. Germline values: CDR1 DFQATT, CDR2 SNEGSKA (reference sequence). Written as DNA, the CDR3 is TGCAGTGCTAGAGATCGTAGCTCAGACGATCAGCCCCAGCATTTT. This gives the protein CSARDRSSDDQPQHF.